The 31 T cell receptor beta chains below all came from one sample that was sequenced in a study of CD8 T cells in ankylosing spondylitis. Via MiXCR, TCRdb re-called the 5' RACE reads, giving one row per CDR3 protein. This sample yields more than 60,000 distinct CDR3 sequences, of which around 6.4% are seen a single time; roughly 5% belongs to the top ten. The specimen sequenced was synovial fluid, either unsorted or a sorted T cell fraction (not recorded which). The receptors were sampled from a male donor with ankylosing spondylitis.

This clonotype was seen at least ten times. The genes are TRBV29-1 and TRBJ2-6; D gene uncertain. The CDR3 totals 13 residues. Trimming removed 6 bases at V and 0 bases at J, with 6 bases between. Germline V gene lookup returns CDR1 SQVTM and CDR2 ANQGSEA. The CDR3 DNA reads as TGCAGCGTAGAAACCTCTGGGGCCAACGTCCTGACTTTC. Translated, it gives CSVETSGANVLTF.

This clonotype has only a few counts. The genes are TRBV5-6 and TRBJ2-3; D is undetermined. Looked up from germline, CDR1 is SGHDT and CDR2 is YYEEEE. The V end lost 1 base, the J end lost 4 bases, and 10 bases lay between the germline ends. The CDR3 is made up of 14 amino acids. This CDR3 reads CASSLRFSADTQYF. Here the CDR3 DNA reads TGTGCCAGCAGCTTGAGGTTCAGTGCAGATACGCAGTATTTT.

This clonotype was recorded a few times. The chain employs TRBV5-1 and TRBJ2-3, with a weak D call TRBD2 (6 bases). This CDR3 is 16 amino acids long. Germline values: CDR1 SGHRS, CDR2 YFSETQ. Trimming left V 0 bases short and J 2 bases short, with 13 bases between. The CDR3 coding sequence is TGCGCCAGCAGCTTGGGCGGGGACGGTTACACAGATACGCAGTATTTT. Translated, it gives CASSLGGDGYTDTQYF.

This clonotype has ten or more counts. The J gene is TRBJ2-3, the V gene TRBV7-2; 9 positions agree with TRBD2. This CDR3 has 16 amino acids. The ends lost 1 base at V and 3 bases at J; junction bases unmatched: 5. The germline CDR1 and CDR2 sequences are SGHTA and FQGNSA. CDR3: CASSLGSGSGTDTQYF. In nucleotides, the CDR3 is TGTGCCAGCAGCTTAGGTAGCGGGAGCGGAACAGATACGCAGTATTTT.

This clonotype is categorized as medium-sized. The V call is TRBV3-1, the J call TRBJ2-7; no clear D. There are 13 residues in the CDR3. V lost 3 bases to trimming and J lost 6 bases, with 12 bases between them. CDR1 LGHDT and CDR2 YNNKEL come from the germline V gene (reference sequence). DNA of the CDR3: TGTGCCAGCAGCCACCCGAACAGAGCCGAGCAGTACTTC. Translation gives CASSHPNRAEQYF.

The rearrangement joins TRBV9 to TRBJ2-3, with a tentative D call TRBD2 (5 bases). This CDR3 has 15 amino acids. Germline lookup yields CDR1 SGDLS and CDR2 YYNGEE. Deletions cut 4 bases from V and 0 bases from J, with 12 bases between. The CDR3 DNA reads TGTGCCAGCAGCCTAGGACTCTTTAGCACAGATACGCAGTATTTT. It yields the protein CASSLGLFSTDTQYF.

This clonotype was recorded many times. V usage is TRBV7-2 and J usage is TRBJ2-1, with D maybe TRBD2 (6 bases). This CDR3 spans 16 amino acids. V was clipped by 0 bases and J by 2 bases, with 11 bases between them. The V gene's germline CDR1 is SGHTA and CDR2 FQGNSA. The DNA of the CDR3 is TGTGCCAGCAGCTTAGCGACCGGGAGAACCTACAATGAGCAGTTCTTC. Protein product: CASSLATGRTYNEQFF.

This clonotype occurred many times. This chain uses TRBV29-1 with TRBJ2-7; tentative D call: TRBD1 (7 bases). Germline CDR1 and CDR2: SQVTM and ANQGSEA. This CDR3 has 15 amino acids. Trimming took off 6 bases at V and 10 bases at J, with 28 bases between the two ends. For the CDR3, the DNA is TGCAGCGTATCCGGGCCAGGACAGGTCGGGGGACACCAGTACTTC. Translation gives CSVSGPGQVGGHQYF.

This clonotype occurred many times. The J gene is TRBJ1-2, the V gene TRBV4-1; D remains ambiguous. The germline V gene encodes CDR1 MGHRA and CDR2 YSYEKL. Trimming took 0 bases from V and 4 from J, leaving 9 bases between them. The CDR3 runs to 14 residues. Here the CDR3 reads CASSQDRRAYGYTF. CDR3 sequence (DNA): TGCGCCAGCAGCCAAGATCGACGGGCCTATGGCTACACCTTC.

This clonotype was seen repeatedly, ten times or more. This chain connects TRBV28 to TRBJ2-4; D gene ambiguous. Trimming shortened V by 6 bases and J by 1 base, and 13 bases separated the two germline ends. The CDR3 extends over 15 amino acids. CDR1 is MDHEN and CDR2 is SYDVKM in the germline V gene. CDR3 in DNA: TGTGCCAGCAGATCCCCCCAGAGGGCCAAAAACATTCAGTACTTC. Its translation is CASRSPQRAKNIQYF.

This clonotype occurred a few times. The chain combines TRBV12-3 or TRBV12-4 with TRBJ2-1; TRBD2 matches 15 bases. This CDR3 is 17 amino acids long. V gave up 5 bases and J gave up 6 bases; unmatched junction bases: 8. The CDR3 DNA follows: TGTGCCAGCAGTCCCCCGGGACTAGCGGGAGGAGGCAATGAGCAGTTCTTC. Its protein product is CASSPPGLAGGGNEQFF.

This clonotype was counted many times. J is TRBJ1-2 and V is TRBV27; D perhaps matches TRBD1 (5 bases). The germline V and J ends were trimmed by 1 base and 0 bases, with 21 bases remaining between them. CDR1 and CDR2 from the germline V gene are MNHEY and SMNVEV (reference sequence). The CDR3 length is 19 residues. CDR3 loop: CASSLLSPGRGASNYGYTF. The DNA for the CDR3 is TGTGCCAGCAGTTTATTATCCCCCGGACGAGGGGCGTCTAACTATGGCTACACCTTC.

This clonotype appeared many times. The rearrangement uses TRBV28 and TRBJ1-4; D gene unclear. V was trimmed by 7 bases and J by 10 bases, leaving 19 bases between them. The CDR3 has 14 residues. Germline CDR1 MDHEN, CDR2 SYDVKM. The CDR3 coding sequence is TGTGCCAGCACCCAACTGGCGGAGGGTGGAAAACTGTTTTTT. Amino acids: CASTQLAEGGKLFF.

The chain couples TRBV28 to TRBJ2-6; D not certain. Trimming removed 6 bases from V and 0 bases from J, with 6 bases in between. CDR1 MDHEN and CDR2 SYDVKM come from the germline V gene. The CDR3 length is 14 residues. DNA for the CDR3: TGTGCCAGCAGACATCCCTCTGGGGCCAACGTCCTGACTTTC. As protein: CASRHPSGANVLTF.

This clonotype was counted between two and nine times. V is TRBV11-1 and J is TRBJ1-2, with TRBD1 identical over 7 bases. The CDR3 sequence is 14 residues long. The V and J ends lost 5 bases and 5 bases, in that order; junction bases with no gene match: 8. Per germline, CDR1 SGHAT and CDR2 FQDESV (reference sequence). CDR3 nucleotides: TGTGCCAGCAGCCGCGACAGGGTTAAGTATGGCTACACCTTC. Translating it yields CASSRDRVKYGYTF.

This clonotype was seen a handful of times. The CDR3 DNA reads as TGTGCCAGTAGTATAGTTATAGCGGGAGATGTTCAGCAGTACTTC. It encodes CASSIVIAGDVQQYF. V usage is TRBV19 and J usage is TRBJ2-7; 9 positions agree with TRBD2. Germline loops: CDR1 LNHDA, CDR2 SQIVND (reference sequence). CDR3 length equals 15 residues. The J segment lost 8 bases and the V segment lost 1 base, leaving 9 bases of the junction unmatched.

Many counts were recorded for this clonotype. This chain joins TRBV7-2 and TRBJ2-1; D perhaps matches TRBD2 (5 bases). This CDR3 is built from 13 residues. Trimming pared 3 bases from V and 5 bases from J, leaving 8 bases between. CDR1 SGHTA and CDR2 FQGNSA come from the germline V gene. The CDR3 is CASSLDLNNEQFF. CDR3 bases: TGTGCCAGCAGCTTGGACTTAAACAATGAGCAGTTCTTC.

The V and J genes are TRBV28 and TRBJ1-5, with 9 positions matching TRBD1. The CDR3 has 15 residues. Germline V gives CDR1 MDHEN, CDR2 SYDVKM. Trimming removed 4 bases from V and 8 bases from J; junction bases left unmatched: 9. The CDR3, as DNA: TGTGCCAGCAGTTCACCCGACAGGGGGAGTAAGCCCCAGCATTTT. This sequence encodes CASSSPDRGSKPQHF.

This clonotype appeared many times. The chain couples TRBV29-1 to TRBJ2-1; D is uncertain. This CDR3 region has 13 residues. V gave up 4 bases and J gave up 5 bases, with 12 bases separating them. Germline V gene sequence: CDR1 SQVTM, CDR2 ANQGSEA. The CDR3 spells CSVARTQDNEQFF. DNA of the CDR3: TGCAGCGTTGCCAGAACTCAGGACAATGAGCAGTTCTTC.

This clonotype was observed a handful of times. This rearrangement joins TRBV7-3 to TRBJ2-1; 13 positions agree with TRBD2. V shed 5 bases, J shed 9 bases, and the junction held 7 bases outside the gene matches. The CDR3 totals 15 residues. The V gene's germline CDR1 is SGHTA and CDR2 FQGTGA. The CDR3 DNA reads TGTGCCAGCAGCCCCGGACTAGCGGGAGACGGTGAGCAGTTCTTC. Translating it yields CASSPGLAGDGEQFF.

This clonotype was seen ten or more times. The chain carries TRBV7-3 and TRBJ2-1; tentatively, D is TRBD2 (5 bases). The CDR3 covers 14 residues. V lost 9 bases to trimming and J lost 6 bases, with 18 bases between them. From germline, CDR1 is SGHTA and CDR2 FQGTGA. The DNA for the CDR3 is TGTGCCAGTAACGTGGCCGCGGGCGTCAATGAGCAGTTCTTC. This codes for CASNVAAGVNEQFF.

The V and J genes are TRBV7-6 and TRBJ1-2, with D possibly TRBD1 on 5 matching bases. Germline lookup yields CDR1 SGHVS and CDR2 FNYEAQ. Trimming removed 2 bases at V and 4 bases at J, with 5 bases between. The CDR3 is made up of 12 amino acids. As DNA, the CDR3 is TGTGCCAGCAGCTTAACAGGCTATGGCTACACCTTC. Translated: CASSLTGYGYTF.

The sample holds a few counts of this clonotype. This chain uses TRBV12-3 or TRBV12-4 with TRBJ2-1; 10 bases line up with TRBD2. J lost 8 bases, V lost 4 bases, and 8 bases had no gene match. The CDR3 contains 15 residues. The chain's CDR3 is CASSSYTSGKDEQFF. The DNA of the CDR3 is TGTGCCAGCAGTTCCTACACTAGCGGGAAGGATGAGCAGTTCTTC.

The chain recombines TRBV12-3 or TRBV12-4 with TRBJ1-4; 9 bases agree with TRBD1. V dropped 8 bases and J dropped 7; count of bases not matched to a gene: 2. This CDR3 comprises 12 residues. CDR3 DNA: TGTGCCAGCGGGACAGGGTCTGAAAAACTGTTTTTT. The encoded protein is CASGTGSEKLFF.

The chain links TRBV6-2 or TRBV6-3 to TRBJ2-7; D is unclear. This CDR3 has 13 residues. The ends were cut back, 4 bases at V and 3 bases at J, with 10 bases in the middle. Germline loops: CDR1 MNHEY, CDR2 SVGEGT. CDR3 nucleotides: TGTGCCAGCAGTTTTTTTGATTACTACGAGCAGTACTTC. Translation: CASSFFDYYEQYF.

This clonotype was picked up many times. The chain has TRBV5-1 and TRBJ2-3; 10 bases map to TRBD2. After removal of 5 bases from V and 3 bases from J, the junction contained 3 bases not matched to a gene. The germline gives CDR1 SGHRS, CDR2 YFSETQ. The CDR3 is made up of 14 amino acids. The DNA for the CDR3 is TGCGCCAGCAGATCGACTAGCGGGACAGATACGCAGTATTTT. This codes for CASRSTSGTDTQYF.

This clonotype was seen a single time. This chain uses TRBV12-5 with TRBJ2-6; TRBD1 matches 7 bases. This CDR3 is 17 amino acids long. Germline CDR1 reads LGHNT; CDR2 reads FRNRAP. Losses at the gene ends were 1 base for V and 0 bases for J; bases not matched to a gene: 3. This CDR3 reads CASGLGQGFSGANVLTF. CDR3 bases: TGTGCTAGTGGTTTGGGACAGGGATTCTCTGGGGCCAACGTCCTGACTTTC. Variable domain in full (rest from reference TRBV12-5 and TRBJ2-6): DARVTQTPRHKVTEMGQEVTMRCQPILGHNTVFWYRQTMMQGLELLAYFRNRAPLDDSGMPKDRFSAEMPDATLATLKIQPSEPRDSAVYFCASGLGQGFSGANVLTFGAGSRLTVL.

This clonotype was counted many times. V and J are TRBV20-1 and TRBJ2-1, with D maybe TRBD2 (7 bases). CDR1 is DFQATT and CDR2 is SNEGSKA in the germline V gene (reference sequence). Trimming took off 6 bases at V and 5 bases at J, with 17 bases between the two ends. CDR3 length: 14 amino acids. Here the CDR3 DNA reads TGCAGTGCGGGGAGGGGGACTAACAACAATGAGCAGTTCTTC. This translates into CSAGRGTNNNEQFF.

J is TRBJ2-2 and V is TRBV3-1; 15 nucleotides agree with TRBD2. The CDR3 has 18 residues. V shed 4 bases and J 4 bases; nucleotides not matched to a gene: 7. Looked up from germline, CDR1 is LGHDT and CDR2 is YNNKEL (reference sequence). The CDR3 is CASSRGLAGGRPTGELFF. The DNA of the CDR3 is TGTGCCAGCAGCCGAGGACTAGCGGGAGGGCGTCCCACCGGGGAGCTGTTTTTT.

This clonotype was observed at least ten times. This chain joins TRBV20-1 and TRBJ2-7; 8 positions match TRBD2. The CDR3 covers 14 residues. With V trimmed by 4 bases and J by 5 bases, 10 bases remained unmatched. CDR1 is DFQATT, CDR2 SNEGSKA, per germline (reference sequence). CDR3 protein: CSAKVAGLRNEQYF. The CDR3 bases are TGCAGTGCTAAGGTAGCGGGACTTAGAAACGAGCAGTACTTC.

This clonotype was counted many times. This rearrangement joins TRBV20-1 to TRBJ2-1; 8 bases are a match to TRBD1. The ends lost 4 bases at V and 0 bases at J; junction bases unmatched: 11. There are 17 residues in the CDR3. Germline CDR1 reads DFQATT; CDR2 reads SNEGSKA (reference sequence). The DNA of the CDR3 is TGCAGTGCTATTACAGGGGGTGGATCCAGCTCCTACAATGAGCAGTTCTTC. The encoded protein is CSAITGGGSSSYNEQFF.